This T cell receptor beta chain was captured by sequencing in a study of T cell repertoires in cytomegalovirus infection. The wider study: Peptides in the study included HLA-C-restricted and HLA-B-restricted CMV epitopes. In public TCR beta signatures, there were indications of both CMV infection and matching HLA type. Overall study findings and caveats: Clonotypes of TCR beta that were HLA-C-restricted and CMV-specific dominated the ex vivo response. Carriage of CMV together with the relevant HLA was identifiable through cumulative public TCR beta family frequency.

MiXCR was run by TCRdb on the reads, yielding one entry per CDR3 protein. Of around 310,000 distinct CDR3 sequences in the sample, around 29% were seen once. A note on this clonotype: The antigen is unknown.

The CDR3 length is 15 residues. Germline values: CDR1 LGHNT, CDR2 FRNRAP. The ends were cut back, 4 bases at V and 5 bases at J, with 14 bases in the middle. The sequencing here drew on cultured PBMCs, taken from culture after CMV antigen stimulation. The source is a human donor in good health (CMV status not recorded). Some clones in this sample may be carry-over from other donors' samples. The chain has TRBV12-5 and TRBJ1-4; D is unresolved. CDR3 sequence: CASGSPDDANEKLFF. For the CDR3, the DNA is TGTGCTAGTGGTTCCCCGGACGACGCCAATGAAAAACTGTTTTTT.